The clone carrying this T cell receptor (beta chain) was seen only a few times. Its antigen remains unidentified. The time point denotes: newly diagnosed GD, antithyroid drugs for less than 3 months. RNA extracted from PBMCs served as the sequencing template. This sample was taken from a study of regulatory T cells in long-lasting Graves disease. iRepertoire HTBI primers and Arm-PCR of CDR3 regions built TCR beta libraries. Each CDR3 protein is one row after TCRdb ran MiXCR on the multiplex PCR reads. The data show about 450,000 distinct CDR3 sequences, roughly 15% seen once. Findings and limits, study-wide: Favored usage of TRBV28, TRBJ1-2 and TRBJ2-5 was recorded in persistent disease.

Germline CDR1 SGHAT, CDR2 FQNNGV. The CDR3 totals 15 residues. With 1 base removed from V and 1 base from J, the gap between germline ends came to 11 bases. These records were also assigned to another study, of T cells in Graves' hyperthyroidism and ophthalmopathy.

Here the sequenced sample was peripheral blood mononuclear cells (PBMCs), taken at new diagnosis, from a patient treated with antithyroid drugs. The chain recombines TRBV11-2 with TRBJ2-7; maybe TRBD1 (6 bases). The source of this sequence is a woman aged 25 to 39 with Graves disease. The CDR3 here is CASSLVDRLSYEQYF. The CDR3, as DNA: TGTGCCAGCAGCTTAGTGGACAGATTATCCTACGAGCAGTACTTC.